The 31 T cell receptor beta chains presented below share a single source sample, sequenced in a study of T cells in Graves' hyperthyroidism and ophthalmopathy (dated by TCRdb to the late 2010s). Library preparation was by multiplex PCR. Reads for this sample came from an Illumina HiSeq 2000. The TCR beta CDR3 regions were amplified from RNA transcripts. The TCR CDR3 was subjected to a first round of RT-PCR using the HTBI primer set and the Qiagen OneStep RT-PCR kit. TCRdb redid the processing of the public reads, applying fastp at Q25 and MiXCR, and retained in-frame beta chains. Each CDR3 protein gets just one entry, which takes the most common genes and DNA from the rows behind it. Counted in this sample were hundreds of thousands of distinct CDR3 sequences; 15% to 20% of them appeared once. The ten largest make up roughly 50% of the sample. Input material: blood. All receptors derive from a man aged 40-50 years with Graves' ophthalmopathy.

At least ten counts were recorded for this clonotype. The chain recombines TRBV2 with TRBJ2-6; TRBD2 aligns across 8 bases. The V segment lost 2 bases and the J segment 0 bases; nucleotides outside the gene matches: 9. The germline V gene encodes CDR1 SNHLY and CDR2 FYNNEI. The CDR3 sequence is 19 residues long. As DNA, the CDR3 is TGTGCCAGCAGTGAAAGGAGGACTAGCTCATACTCTGGGGCCAACGTCCTGACTTTC. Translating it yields CASSERRTSSYSGANVLTF.

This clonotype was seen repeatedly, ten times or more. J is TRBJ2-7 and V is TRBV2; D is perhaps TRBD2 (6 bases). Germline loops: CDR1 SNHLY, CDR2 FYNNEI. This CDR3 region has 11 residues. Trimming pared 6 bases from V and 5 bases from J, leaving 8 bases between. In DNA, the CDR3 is TGTGCCAGCAGCGGGGGAAACGAGCAGTACTTC. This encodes CASSGGNEQYF.

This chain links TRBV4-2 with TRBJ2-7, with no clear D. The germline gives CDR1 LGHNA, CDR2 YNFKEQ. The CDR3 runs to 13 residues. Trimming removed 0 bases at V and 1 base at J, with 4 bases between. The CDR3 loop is CASSQEGSYEQYF. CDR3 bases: TGTGCCAGCAGCCAAGAAGGATCCTACGAGCAGTACTTC.

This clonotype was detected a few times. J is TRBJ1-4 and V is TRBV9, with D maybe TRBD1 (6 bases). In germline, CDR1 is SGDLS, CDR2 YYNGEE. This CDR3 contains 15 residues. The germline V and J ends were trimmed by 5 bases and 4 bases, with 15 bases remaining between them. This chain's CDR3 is CASSSWDTYNEKLFF. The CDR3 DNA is TGTGCCAGCAGTTCGTGGGACACGTATAATGAAAAACTGTTTTTT.

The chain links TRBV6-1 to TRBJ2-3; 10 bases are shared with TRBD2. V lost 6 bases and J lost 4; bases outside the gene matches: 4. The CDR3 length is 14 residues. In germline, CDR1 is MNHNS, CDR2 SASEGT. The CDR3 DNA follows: TGTGCCAGCAGGGCTAGCGGGAGAGCAGATACGCAGTATTTT. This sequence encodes CASRASGRADTQYF.

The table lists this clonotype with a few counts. CDR3 sequence reads: CASSGRRFDKNIQYF. CDR3 nucleotides: TGTGCCAGCAGTGGGCGGAGGTTTGACAAAAACATTCAGTACTTC. The J gene is TRBJ2-4, the V gene TRBV6-2 or TRBV6-3, with D possibly matching TRBD2 (5 bases). Germline assignment: CDR1 MNHEY and CDR2 SVGEGT. This CDR3 has 15 amino acids. V gave up 5 bases and J gave up 3 bases, with 14 bases separating them.

This CDR3 is CASSIRLEGPYEQYF. The CDR3 DNA sequence: TGTGCCAGTAGTATCCGCCTAGAAGGACCGTACGAGCAGTACTTC. This sequence joins TRBV19 and TRBJ2-7; D unclear. CDR1 and CDR2 from the germline V gene are LNHDA and SQIVND (reference sequence). V lost 3 bases, J lost 4 bases, and 16 bases lay in between. There are 15 residues in the CDR3.

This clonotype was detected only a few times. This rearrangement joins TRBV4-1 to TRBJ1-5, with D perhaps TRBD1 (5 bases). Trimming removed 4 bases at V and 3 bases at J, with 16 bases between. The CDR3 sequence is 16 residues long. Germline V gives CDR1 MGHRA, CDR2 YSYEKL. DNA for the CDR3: TGCGCCAGCAGCCCAAGGTGGGGACTTATCAATCAGCCCCAGCATTTT. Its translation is CASSPRWGLINQPQHF.

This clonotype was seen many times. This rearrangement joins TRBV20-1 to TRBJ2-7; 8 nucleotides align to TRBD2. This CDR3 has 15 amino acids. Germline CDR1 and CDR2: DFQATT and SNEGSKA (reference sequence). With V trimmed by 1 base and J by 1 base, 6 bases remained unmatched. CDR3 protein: CSARVNSGVSYEQYF. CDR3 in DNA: TGCAGTGCTAGAGTGAATAGCGGGGTATCCTACGAGCAGTACTTC.

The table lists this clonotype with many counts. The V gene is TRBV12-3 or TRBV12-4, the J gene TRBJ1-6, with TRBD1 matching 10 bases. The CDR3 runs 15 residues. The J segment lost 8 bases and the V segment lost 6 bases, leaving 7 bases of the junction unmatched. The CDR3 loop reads CASRGDRGFDSPLHF. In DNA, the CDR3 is TGTGCCAGCAGAGGGGACAGGGGTTTTGATTCACCCCTCCACTTT.

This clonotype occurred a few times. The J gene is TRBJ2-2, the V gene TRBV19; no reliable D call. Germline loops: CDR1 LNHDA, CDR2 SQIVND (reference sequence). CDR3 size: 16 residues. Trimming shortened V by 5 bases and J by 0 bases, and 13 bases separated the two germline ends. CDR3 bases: TGTGCCAGTAGTGGAGACTCTTACACGAACACCGGGGAGCTGTTTTTT. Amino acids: CASSGDSYTNTGELFF.

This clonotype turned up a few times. CDR3 residues: CASTGYEDTQYF. The CDR3 bases are TGTGCCAGCACGGGTTATGAGGATACGCAGTATTTT. The chain carries TRBV7-8 and TRBJ2-3; D unclear. The CDR3 has 12 amino acids. Germline V gives CDR1 SGHVS, CDR2 FQNEAQ. Trimming took off 7 bases at V and 6 bases at J, with 11 bases between the two ends.

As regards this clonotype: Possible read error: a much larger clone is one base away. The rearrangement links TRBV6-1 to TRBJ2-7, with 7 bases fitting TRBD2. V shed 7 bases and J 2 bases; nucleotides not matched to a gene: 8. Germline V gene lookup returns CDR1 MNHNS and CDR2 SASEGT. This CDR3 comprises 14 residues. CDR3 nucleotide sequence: TGTGCCAGCAAGAGGGCTAGCGGTACCTACGAGCAGTACTTC. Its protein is CASKRASGTYEQYF.

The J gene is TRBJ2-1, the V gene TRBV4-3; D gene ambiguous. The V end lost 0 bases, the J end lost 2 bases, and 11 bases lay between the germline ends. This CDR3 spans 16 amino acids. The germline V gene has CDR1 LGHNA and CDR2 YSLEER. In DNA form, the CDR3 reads TGCGCCAGCAGCCAAGATCGGCGGAAAACCTACAATGAGCAGTTCTTC. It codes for CASSQDRRKTYNEQFF.

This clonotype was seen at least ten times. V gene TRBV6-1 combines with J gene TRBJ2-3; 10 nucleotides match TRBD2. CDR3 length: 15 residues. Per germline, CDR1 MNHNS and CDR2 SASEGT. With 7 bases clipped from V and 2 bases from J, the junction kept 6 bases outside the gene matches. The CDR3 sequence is CASTSGLAFTDTQYF. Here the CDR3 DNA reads TGTGCCAGCACCTCGGGACTAGCGTTCACAGATACGCAGTATTTT.

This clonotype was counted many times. For the CDR3, the DNA is TGTGCCAGCATCGGGGAAGCGCCTTCACCCCTCCACTTT. Protein sequence: CASIGEAPSPLHF. The rearrangement joins TRBV2 to TRBJ1-6; D remains ambiguous. Germline values: CDR1 SNHLY, CDR2 FYNNEI. The CDR3 runs 13 residues. V was shortened by 7 bases and J by 9 bases, with 13 bases between the two germline ends.

The CDR3 DNA reads TGTGCCGTAAAGATGGCGGGGGGGCCGGTTGAGCAGTTCTTC. This gives the protein CAVKMAGGPVEQFF. This chain connects TRBV30 to TRBJ2-1; 9 bases map to TRBD2. Germline V gene sequence: CDR1 GTSNPN, CDR2 SVGIG (reference sequence). This CDR3 contains 14 residues. V was pared by 8 bases and J by 9 bases, with 14 bases of the junction left unmatched.

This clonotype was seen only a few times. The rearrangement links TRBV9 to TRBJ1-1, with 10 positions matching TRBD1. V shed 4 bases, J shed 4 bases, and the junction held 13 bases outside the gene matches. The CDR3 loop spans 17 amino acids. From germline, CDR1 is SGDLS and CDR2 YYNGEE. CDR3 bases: TGTGCCAGCAGCATCGACCGGGACAGGGGAGGATCCACTGAAGCTTTCTTT. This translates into CASSIDRDRGGSTEAFF. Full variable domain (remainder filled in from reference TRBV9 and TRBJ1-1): DSGVTQTPKHLITATGQRVTLRCSPRSGDLSVYWYQQSLDQGLQFLIQYYNGEERAKGNILERFSAQQFPDLHSELNLSSLELGDSALYFCASSIDRDRGGSTEAFFGQGTRLTVV.

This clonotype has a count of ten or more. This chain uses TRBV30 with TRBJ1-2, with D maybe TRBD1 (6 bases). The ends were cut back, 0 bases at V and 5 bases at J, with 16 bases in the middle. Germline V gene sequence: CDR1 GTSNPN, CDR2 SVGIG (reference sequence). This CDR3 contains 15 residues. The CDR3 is CAWSVGTSIFYGYTF. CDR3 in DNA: TGTGCCTGGAGTGTAGGGACATCGATTTTTTATGGCTACACCTTC.

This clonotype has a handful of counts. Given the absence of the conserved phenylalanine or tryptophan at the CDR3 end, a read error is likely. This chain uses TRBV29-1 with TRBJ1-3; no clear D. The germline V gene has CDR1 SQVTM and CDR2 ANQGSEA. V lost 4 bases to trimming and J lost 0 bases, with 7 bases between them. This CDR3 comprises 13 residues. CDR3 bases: TGCAGCGTTGGTAGGGACTCTGGAAACACCATATATATT. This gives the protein CSVGRDSGNTIYI.

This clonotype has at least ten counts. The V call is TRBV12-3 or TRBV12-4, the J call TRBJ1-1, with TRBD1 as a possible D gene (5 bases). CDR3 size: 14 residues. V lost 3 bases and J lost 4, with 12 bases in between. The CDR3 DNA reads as TGTGCCAGCAGTTTGGGGCGACCGGGCACTGAAGCTTTCTTT. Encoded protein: CASSLGRPGTEAFF.

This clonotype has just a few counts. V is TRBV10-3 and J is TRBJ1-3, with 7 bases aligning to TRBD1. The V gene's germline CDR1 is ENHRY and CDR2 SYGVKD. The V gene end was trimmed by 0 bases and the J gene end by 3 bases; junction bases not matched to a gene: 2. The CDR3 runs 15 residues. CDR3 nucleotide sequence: TGTGCCATCAGTGAGTCGCGACAGGGTGGAAACACCATATATTTT. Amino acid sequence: CAISESRQGGNTIYF.

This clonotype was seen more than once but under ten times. DNA for the CDR3: TGTGCCATCAGTGAGTCATCAAATGGAGGGCTTATAAAGGGTCGTTACGAGCAGTACTTC. It encodes CAISESSNGGLIKGRYEQYF. V is TRBV10-3 and J is TRBJ2-7; TRBD2 is a possible D gene (6 bases). Germline-derived CDR1 and CDR2 are ENHRY and SYGVKD. The CDR3 runs 20 residues. V was clipped by 0 bases and J by 4 bases, with 28 bases between them.

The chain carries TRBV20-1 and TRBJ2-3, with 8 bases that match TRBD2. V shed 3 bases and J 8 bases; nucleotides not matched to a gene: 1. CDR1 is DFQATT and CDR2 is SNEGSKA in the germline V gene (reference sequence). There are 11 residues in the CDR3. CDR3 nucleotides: TGCAGTGCTAGCCTAGCGGGTACGCAGTATTTT. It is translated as CSASLAGTQYF.

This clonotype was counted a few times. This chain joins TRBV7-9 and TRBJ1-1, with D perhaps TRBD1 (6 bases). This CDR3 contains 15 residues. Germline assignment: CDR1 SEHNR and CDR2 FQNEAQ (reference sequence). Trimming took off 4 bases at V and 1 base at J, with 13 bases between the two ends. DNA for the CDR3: TGTGCCAGCAGCTCTCGGGACAACAAGAACACTGAAGCTTTCTTT. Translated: CASSSRDNKNTEAFF.

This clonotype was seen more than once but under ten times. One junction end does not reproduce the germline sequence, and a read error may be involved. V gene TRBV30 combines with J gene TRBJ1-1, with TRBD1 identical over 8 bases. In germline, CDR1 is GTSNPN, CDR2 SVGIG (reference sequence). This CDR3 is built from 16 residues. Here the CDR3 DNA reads TGTGCCTGGAGTTTTTGGACAGGGTTTACGAACACTGAAGCTCTCTTT. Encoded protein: CAWSFWTGFTNTEALF.

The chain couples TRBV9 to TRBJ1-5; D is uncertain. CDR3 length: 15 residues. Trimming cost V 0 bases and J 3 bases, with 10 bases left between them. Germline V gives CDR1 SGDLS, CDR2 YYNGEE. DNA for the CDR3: TGTGCCAGCAGCGTAGGCAACGACCCCAATCAGCCCCAGCATTTT. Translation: CASSVGNDPNQPQHF.

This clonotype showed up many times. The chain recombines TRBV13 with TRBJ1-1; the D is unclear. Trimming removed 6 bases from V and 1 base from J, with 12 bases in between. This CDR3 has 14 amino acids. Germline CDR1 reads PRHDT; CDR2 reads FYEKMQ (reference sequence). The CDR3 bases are TGTGCCAGCAGACCCCCCCCCGGGAACACTGAAGCTTTCTTT. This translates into CASRPPPGNTEAFF.

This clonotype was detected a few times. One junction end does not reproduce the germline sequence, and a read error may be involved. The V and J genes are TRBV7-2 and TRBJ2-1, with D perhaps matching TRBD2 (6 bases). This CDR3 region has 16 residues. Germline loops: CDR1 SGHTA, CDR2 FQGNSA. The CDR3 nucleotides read TGTGCCAGCAGCTTAGATCTTGGGGCTAGCGCCCATGAGCGGTTCTTC. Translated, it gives CASSLDLGASAHERFF.

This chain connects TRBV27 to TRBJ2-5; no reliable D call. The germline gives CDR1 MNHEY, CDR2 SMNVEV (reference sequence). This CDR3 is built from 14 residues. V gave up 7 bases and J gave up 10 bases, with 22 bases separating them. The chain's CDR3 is CASKWVASAEGQYF. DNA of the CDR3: TGTGCCAGCAAGTGGGTGGCTTCGGCCGAAGGCCAGTACTTC.

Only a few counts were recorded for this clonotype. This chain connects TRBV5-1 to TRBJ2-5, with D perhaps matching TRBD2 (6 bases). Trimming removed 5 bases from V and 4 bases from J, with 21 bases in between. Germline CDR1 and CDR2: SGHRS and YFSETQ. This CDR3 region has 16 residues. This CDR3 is CASSLTPGRRGETQYF. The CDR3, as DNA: TGCGCCAGCAGTCTTACCCCGGGTAGGCGGGGAGAGACCCAGTACTTC. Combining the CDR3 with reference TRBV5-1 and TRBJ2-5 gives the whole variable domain KAGVTQTPRYLIKTRGQQVTLSCSPISGHRSVSWYQQTPGQGLQFLFEYFSETQRNKGNFPGRFSGRQFSNSRSEMNVSTLELGDSALYLCASSLTPGRRGETQYFGPGTRLLVL.